The source of this TCR beta chain is a study of blood T cell repertoires in COVID-19. Study as a whole: COVID-19 samples from acute and convalescent phases originated in the United States, Italy and Spain.

Participants were aged about 18 to 89 years from roughly 25 US areas. Two consecutive negative NP/OP PCR tests, clearance, or resolved symptoms defined Cohort 3 recovery. The CDR3 spans 14 residues. V lost 5 bases, J lost 0 bases, and 10 bases lay in between. The germline V gene encodes CDR1 SGHTA and CDR2 FQGTGA. Generated by immunoSEQ multiplex PCR, the TCRdb table keeps only in-frame clones and is missing some. The sample contains 310,000 or so clones, 85% to 90% of which appear only once. The source is a woman younger than 30 who had recovered from COVID-19. The chain links TRBV7-3 to TRBJ1-2; TRBD1 is a possible D gene (6 bases). What was sequenced was PBMCs or T cells enriched from blood (not recorded which). The DNA for the CDR3 is TGTGCCAGCAGCCGACAGGAGACTAACTATGGCTACACCTTC. Translating gives CASSRQETNYGYTF.